These 21 T cell receptor beta chains share one sample of origin, sequenced in a study of CXCR3-negative and CXCR3-positive naive CD8 T cells. Study-level results: Greater hydrophobicity was found in TRB CDR3s of CXCR3-positive naive cells than of CXCR3-negative naive cells.

Their recognized antigens are unknown. Researchers prepared the TRB cDNA libraries using 5' RACE with UMI labels. From its re-call of the 5' RACE reads, TCRdb lists each CDR3 protein once, without DNA. The sample data list around 63,000 distinct CDR3 sequences. The sample consisted of naive CXCR3+ CD8+ T cells from blood. Described subset: CD45RO-CCR7+CD27+CD95- naive CD8+ T cells expressing CXCR3 (TNR3+). The receptor set was obtained from a human donor in good health. Some clones in this sample may be carry-over from other donors' samples.

The rearrangement links TRBV27 to TRBJ2-7; the D gene TCRdb calls, TRBD2, cannot be checked with no DNA. CDR1 is MNHEY and CDR2 is SMNVEV in the germline V gene (reference sequence). CDR3 length: 14 amino acids. CDR3 protein: CASKRLAGSTEQYF.

J is TRBJ2-1 and V is TRBV7-3; there is no DNA to check the TCRdb D call of TRBD2. Germline CDR1 SGHTA, CDR2 FQGTGA. There are 15 residues in the CDR3. CDR3 amino acids: CASSATGLINNEQFF.

The chain has TRBV20-1 and TRBJ2-7; TCRdb returns TRBD1, unconfirmable since there is no DNA. This CDR3 has 15 residues. Per germline, CDR1 DFQATT and CDR2 SNEGSKA (reference sequence). This CDR3 reads CSATSRDRFSYEQYF.

The rearrangement links TRBV7-9 to TRBJ2-6; without DNA, the TCRdb call of TRBD1 cannot be checked. This CDR3 spans 16 amino acids. Germline V CDR1 and CDR2: SEHNR, FQNEAQ (reference sequence). The CDR3 here is CASSYGTTSGANVLTF.

The chain recombines TRBV27 with TRBJ2-5; TCRdb's D call, TRBD2, is unchecked because there is no DNA. The germline gives CDR1 MNHEY, CDR2 SMNVEV (reference sequence). The CDR3 loop spans 14 amino acids. CDR3 residues: CASSGGEVGETQYF.

The chain combines TRBV28 with TRBJ2-7; with no DNA, the TCRdb D assignment of TRBD1 cannot be verified. The CDR3 is 14 residues long. CDR1 is MDHEN and CDR2 is SYDVKM in the germline V gene. CDR3 region: CASSLWQGAYEQYF.

The chain carries TRBV14 and TRBJ2-1; the D call of TRBD1 rests on TCRdb alone, since no DNA is present to check it. Germline V gene data show CDR1 as SGHDN and CDR2 as FVKESK. There are 15 residues in the CDR3. CDR3 region: CASSGAEWGYNEQFF.

CDR3 protein: CSGEGNTEAFF. The rearrangement links TRBV29-1 to TRBJ1-1. The CDR3 is 11 amino acids. CDR1 is SQVTM and CDR2 is ANQGSEA in the germline V gene.

This sequence joins TRBV29-1 and TRBJ1-2; the D call of TRBD1 rests on TCRdb alone, since no DNA is present to check it. Germline V gene lookup returns CDR1 SQVTM and CDR2 ANQGSEA. There are 13 residues in the CDR3. The CDR3 sequence is CSVEKAGGDGYTF.

The chain employs TRBV7-9 and TRBJ2-3; TCRdb gives TRBD2 as the D gene, but with no DNA this cannot be confirmed. This CDR3 is 15 amino acids long. Germline CDR1 reads SEHNR; CDR2 reads FQNEAQ (reference sequence). The CDR3 protein is CASRGLAGDSDTQYF.

V is TRBV6-4 and J is TRBJ2-1; with no DNA, the TCRdb D assignment of TRBD1 cannot be verified. This CDR3 comprises 15 residues. The germline gives CDR1 MRHNA, CDR2 SNTAGT. CDR3 loop: CASSDMAGGLNEQFF.

The chain is built from TRBV7-2 and TRBJ2-3; TCRdb selects TRBD1, and the lack of DNA leaves this call unchecked. Germline V gene sequence: CDR1 SGHTA, CDR2 FQGNSA. CDR3 length: 16 residues. The chain's CDR3 is CASSLAPTGAEDTQYF. Together with reference TRBV7-2 and TRBJ2-3, the CDR3 gives the full variable domain: GAGVSQSPSNKVTEKGKDVELRCDPISGHTALYWYRQSLGQGLEFLIYFQGNSAPDKSGLPSDRFSAERTGGSVSTLTIQRTQQEDSAVYLCASSLAPTGAEDTQYFGPGTRLTVL.

The chain couples TRBV21-1 to TRBJ2-7; the D call from TCRdb, TRBD2, cannot be confirmed without DNA. TRBV21-1 is a known pseudogene. There are 14 residues in the CDR3. This chain's CDR3 is CASSKGGAGPEQYF.

This chain joins TRBV6-2 or TRBV6-3 and TRBJ2-7; the D gene TCRdb calls, TRBD1, cannot be checked with no DNA. Germline V gene data show CDR1 as MNHEY and CDR2 as SVGEGT. CDR3 size: 14 residues. CDR3: CASSPGTNPYEQYF.

The chain recombines TRBV29-1 with TRBJ2-2. This CDR3 is 13 amino acids long. The germline CDR1 and CDR2 sequences are SQVTM and ANQGSEA. This CDR3 reads CSVKGSNTGELFF.

The V and J genes are TRBV29-1 and TRBJ1-1. CDR1 is SQVTM and CDR2 is ANQGSEA in the germline V gene. CDR3 length: 11 amino acids. CDR3 region: CSVGVGTEAFF.

The J gene is TRBJ2-7, the V gene TRBV29-1; TCRdb's D call of TRBD2 is untestable without DNA. The germline V gene has CDR1 SQVTM and CDR2 ANQGSEA. There are 13 residues in the CDR3. CDR3 region: CSVVEGGIYEQYF.

This rearrangement joins TRBV6-2 or TRBV6-3 to TRBJ2-1. Germline values: CDR1 MNHEY, CDR2 SVGEGT. CDR3 size: 13 residues. Here the CDR3 reads CASSYWVSNEQFF.

This rearrangement joins TRBV29-1 to TRBJ2-3; there is no DNA to check the TCRdb D call of TRBD1. CDR3 length: 19 residues. The germline V gene encodes CDR1 SQVTM and CDR2 ANQGSEA. CDR3 protein: CSVEVSWMGDQFVLNTQYF.

V is TRBV29-1 and J is TRBJ1-2; TCRdb proposes TRBD1, but this gene call is untestable without DNA. Germline V gene sequence: CDR1 SQVTM, CDR2 ANQGSEA. This CDR3 spans 16 amino acids. The CDR3 protein is CSAGAGQGASNYGYTF.

V usage is TRBV5-1 and J usage is TRBJ1-1. Looked up from germline, CDR1 is SGHRS and CDR2 is YFSETQ. This CDR3 has 14 residues. The CDR3: CASSLGSLGLEAFF.